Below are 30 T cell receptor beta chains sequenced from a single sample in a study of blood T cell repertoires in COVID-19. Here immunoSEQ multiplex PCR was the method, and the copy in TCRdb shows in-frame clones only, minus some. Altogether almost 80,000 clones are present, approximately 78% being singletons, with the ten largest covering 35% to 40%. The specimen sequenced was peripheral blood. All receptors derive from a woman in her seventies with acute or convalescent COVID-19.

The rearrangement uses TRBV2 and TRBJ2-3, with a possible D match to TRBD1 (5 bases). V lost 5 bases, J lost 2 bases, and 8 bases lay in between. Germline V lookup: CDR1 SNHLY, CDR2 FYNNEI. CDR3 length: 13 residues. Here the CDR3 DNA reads TGTGCCAGCAGTTCAGGGTTCACAGATACGCAGTATTTT. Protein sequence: CASSSGFTDTQYF.

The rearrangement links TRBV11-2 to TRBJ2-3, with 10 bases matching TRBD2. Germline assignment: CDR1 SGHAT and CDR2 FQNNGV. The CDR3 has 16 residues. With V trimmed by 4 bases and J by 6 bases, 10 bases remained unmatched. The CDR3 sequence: CASSSLSSGSADTQYF. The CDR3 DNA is TGTGCCAGCAGCTCGCTCTCTAGCGGGAGCGCTGATACGCAGTATTTT.

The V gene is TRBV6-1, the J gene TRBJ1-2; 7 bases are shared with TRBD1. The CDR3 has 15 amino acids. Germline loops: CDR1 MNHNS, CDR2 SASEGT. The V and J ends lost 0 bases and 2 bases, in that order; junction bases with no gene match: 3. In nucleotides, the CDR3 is TGTGCCAGCAGTGAAGCCCGACAGGGAAACTATGGCTACACCTTC. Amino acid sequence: CASSEARQGNYGYTF.

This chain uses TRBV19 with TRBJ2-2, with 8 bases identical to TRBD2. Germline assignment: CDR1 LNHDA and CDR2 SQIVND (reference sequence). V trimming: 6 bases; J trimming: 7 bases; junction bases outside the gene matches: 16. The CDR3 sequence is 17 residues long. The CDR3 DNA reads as TGTGCCAGTAGCACCTTAGCGGGACGGGTAGAGGGCGGGGAGCTGTTTTTT. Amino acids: CASSTLAGRVEGGELFF.

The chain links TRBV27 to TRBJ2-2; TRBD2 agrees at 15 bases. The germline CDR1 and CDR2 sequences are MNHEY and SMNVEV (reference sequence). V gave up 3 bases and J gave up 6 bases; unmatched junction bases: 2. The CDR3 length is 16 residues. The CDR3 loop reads CASSFRTSGGAGELFF. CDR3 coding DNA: TGTGCCAGCAGTTTCCGGACTAGCGGGGGGGCCGGGGAGCTGTTTTTT.

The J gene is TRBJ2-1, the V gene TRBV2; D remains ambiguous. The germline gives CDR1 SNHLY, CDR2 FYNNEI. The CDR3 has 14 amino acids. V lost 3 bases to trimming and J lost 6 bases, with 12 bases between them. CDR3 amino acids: CASSDLVMGNEQFF. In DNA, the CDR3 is TGTGCCAGCAGTGACCTAGTTATGGGCAATGAGCAGTTCTTC.

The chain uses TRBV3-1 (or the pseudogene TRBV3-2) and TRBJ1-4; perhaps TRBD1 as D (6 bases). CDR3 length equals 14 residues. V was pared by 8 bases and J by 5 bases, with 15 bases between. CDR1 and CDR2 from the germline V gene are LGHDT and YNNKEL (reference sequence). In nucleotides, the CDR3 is TGTGCCAGCCGGAGGGGGGGCAGCAATGAAAAACTGTTTTTT. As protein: CASRRGGSNEKLFF.

CDR3 protein: CATRAGAESYNEQFF. Written as DNA, the CDR3 is TGTGCCACCAGAGCGGGGGCAGAATCCTACAATGAGCAGTTCTTC. The V gene is TRBV24-1, the J gene TRBJ2-1; TRBD2 matches at 8 bases. The junction had 5 bases not matched to a gene; V was cut back by 7 bases and J by 1 base. Germline CDR1 reads KGHDR; CDR2 reads SFDVKD. CDR3 length: 15 amino acids.

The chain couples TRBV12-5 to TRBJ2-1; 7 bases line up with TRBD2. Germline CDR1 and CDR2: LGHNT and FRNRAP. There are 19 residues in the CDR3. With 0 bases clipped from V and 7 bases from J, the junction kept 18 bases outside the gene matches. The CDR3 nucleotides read TGTGCTAGTGGTTTGGTAAGAGGTCCCGTGGCGGGAGATAAGAATGAGCAGTTCTTC. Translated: CASGLVRGPVAGDKNEQFF.

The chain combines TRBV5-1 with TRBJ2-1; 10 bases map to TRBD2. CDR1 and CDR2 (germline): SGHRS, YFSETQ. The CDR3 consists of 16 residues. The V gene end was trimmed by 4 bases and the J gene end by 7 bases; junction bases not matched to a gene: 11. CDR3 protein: CASSRTSSGSYNEQFF. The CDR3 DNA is TGCGCCAGCAGCCGCACATCTAGCGGGAGTTATAATGAGCAGTTCTTC.

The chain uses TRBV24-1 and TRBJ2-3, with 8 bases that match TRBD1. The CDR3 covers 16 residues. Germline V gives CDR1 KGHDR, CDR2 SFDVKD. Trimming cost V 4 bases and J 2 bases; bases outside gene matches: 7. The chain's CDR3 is CATSEATGAYTDTQYF. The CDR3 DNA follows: TGTGCCACCAGTGAGGCGACAGGGGCGTACACAGATACGCAGTATTTT.

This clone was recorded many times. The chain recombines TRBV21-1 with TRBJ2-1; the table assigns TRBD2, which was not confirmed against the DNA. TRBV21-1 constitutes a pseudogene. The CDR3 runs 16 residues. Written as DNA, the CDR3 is TGTGCCAGCTCCAGACGGACTAGGGCCTCCTACAATGAGCAGTTCTTC. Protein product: CASSRRTRASYNEQFF.

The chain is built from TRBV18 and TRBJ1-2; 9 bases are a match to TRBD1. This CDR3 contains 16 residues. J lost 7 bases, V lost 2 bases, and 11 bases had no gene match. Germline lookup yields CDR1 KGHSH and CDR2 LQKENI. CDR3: CASSPSSAQGARGYTF. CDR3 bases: TGTGCCAGCTCACCATCTTCCGCACAGGGGGCACGTGGCTACACCTTC.

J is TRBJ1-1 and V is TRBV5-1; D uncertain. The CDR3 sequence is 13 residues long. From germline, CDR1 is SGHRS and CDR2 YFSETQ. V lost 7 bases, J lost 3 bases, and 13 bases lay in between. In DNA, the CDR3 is TGCGCCAGCGCCCCGGGTTTGGACACTGAAGCTTTCTTT. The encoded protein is CASAPGLDTEAFF.

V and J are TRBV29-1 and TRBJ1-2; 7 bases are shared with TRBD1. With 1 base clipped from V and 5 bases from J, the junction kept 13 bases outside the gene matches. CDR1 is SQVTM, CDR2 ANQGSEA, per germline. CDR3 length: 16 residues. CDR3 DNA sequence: TGCAGCGTTGAAGCCGCGAGTCGAGGGGGCCGATATGGCTACACCTTC. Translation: CSVEAASRGGRYGYTF.

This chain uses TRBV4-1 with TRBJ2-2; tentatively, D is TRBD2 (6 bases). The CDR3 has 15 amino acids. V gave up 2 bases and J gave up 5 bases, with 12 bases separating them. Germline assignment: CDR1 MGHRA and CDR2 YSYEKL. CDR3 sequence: CASSQLGRRTGELFF. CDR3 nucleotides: TGCGCCAGCAGCCAACTCGGGAGAAGGACCGGGGAGCTGTTTTTT.

CDR3 loop: CASSLAPSTEAFF. The CDR3 region has the DNA TGTGCCAGCAGCTTAGCCCCCAGCACTGAAGCTTTCTTT. This sequence joins TRBV11-3 and TRBJ1-1; D remains unclear. CDR1 and CDR2 (germline): SGHNT, YENEEA. Deletions cut 1 base from V and 4 bases from J, with 7 bases between. The CDR3 has 13 residues.

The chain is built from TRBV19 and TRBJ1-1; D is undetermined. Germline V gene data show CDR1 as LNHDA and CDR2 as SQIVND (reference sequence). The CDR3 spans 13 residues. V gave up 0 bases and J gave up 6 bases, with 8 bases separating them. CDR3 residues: CASSIDWGAEAFF. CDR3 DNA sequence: TGTGCCAGTAGTATAGATTGGGGAGCTGAAGCTTTCTTT.

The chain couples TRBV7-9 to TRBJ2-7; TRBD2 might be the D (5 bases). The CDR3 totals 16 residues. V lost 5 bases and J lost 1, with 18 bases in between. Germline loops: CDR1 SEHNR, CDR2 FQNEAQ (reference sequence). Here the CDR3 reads CASSLISRGRSYEQYF. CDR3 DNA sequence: TGTGCCAGCAGCCTGATATCGCGCGGGCGGTCCTACGAGCAGTACTTC.

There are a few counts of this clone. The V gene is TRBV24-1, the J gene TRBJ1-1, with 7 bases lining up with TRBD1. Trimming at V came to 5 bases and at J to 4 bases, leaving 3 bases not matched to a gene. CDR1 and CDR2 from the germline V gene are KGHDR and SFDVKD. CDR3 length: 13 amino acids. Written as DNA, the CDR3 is TGTGCCACCAGTGGACAGGGATTCACTGAAGCTTTCTTT. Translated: CATSGQGFTEAFF.

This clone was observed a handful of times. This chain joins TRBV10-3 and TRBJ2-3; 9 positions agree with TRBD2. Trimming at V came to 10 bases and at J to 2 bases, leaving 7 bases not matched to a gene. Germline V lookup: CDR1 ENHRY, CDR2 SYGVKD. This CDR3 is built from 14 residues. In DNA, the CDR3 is TGTGCCAGCCAGACTAGCGGACCCACAGATACGCAGTATTTT. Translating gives CASQTSGPTDTQYF.

DNA for the CDR3: TGTGCCAGCTCACCAAATCTAATGTCCCATAGCAATCAGCCCCAGCATTTT. Residues: CASSPNLMSHSNQPQHF. V is TRBV18 and J is TRBJ1-5; no firm D call. V was trimmed by 2 bases and J by 0 bases, leaving 14 bases between them. Germline CDR1 reads KGHSH; CDR2 reads LQKENI. The CDR3 is 17 amino acids.

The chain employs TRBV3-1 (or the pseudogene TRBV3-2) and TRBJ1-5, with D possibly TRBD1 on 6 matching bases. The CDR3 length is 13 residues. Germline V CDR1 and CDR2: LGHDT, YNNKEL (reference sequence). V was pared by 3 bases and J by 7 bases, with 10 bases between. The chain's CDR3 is CASSQDRSQPQHF. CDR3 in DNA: TGTGCCAGCAGCCAGGACAGAAGCCAGCCCCAGCATTTT.

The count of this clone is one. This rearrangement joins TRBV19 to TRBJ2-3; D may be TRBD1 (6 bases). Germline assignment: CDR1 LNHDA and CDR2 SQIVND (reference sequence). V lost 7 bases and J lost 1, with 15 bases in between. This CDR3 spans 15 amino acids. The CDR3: CASTDQGRRTDTQYF. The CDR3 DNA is TGTGCCAGTACCGATCAGGGGAGACGCACAGATACGCAGTATTTT.

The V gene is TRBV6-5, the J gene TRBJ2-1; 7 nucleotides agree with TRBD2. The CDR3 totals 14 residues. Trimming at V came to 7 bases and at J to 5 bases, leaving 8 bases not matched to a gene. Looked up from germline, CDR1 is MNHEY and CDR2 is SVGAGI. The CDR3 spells CASTHLGLNNEQFF. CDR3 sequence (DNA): TGTGCCAGCACCCACCTGGGACTAAACAATGAGCAGTTCTTC.

The DNA for the CDR3 is TGCGCCAGCAGCTGGACAGGGTCGCGGACTACAATTCACGAGCAGTACTTC. It specifies CASSWTGSRTTIHEQYF. The genes are TRBV5-1 and TRBJ2-7; 8 bases agree with TRBD1. CDR1 SGHRS and CDR2 YFSETQ come from the germline V gene. V trimming: 3 bases; J trimming: 5 bases; junction bases outside the gene matches: 16. There are 17 residues in the CDR3. The full variable domain, its missing parts supplied by reference TRBV5-1 and TRBJ2-7, is KAGVTQTPRYLIKTRGQQVTLSCSPISGHRSVSWYQQTPGQGLQFLFEYFSETQRNKGNFPGRFSGRQFSNSRSEMNVSTLELGDSALYLCASSWTGSRTTIHEQYFGPGTRLTVT.

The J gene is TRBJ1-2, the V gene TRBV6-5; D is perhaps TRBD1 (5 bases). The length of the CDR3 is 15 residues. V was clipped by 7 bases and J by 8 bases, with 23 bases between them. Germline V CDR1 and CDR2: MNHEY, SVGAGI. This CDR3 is CASTPNRGIPRGYTF. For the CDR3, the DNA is TGTGCCAGCACACCGAATAGGGGAATCCCACGAGGCTACACCTTC.

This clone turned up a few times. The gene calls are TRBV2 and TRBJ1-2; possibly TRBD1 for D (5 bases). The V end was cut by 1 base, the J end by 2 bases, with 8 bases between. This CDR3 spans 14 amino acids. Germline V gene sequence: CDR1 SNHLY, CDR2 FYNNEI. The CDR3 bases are TGTGCCAGCAGTGAAGGCAGGGCGAACTATGGCTACACCTTC. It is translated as CASSEGRANYGYTF.

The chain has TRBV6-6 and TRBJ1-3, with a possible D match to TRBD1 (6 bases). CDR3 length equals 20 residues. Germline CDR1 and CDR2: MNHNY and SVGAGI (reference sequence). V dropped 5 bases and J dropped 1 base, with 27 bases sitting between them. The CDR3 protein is CASSLGPRQGLILSGNTIYF. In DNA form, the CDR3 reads TGTGCCAGCAGTCTCGGGCCCCGCCAGGGGCTTATCTTGTCTGGAAACACCATATATTTT.

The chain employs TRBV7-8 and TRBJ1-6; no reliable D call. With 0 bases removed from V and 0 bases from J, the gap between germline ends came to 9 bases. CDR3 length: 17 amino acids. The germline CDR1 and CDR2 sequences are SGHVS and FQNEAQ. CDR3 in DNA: TGTGCCAGCAGCTTAGCAGGCGGGAACTCCTATAATTCACCCCTCCACTTT. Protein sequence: CASSLAGGNSYNSPLHF. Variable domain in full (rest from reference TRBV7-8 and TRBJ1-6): GAGVSQSPRYKVAKRGQDVALRCDPISGHVSLFWYQQALGQGPEFLTYFQNEAQLDKSGLPSDRFFAERPEGSVSTLKIQRTQQEDSAVYLCASSLAGGNSYNSPLHFGNGTRLTVT.